This section outlines one T cell receptor (beta chain) sequence together with its context. Its antigen is not known. Measured with immunoSEQ multiplex PCR; TCRdb has only the in-frame clones, and not every one. This table holds fewer than 85,000 clones, around 90% found once. The sample originates from a study of radiotherapy plus CTLA-4 blockade in lung cancer. Regarding the study as a whole: Early blood T cell clone dynamics, with interferon-beta, were reported to best predict response.

The source is a human donor with non-small cell lung cancer who had stable disease on radiotherapy plus ipilimumab. The specimen comprised peripheral blood, sampled from a patient treated with radiotherapy plus ipilimumab.

This chain's CDR3 is CASSYSLADNEQFF. The CDR3 DNA reads TGTGCCAGCAGTTACAGTCTAGCGGACAATGAGCAGTTCTTC. This chain uses TRBV6-5 with TRBJ2-1, with 7 bases matching TRBD2. CDR1 MNHEY and CDR2 SVGAGI come from the germline V gene. The CDR3 consists of 14 residues. Losses at the gene ends were 2 bases for V and 5 bases for J; bases not matched to a gene: 3.